A single sample gave rise to the 11 T cell receptor beta chains below, sequenced in a study of T-cell reconstitution after alpha-beta-depleted transplantation in children. Unique molecular identifiers were built into the TCRbeta library. TCRdb re-analysed the PCR reads in MiXCR, keeping a single row per CDR3 protein. The table has roughly 350,000 distinct CDR3 sequences, roughly 16% seen once. The specimen was PBMCs, mostly from graft donor cells, collected 360 days after TCRalphabeta/CD19-depleted stem cell transplant. The receptors here all came from a male patient between 2 and 10 years old who had a stem cell transplant for acute lymphoblastic leukemia, so the T cells may come from the graft donor.

J is TRBJ2-7 and V is TRBV19; unclear D gene. Trimming left V 6 bases short and J 0 bases short, with 12 bases between. CDR3 size: 14 residues. CDR1 is LNHDA, CDR2 SQIVND, per germline (reference sequence). The CDR3: CASSASTSSYEQYF. In nucleotides, the CDR3 is TGTGCCAGTAGCGCGTCAACCAGCTCCTACGAGCAGTACTTC.

This clonotype has more than one count but fewer than ten. V gene TRBV7-2 combines with J gene TRBJ1-5; no clear D gene. CDR3 length: 14 amino acids. The germline CDR1 and CDR2 sequences are SGHTA and FQGNSA. Trimming pared 1 base from V and 4 bases from J, leaving 8 bases between. CDR3 in amino acids: CASSLGSGNQPQHF. In DNA form, the CDR3 reads TGTGCCAGCAGCTTAGGGTCTGGGAATCAGCCCCAGCATTTT.

This clonotype was found a few times. The chain is built from TRBV29-1 and TRBJ2-3; the match to TRBD2 covers 11 bases. This CDR3 is built from 18 residues. The germline CDR1 and CDR2 sequences are SQVTM and ANQGSEA. The J segment lost 2 bases and the V segment lost 7 bases, leaving 17 bases of the junction unmatched. DNA for the CDR3: TGCAGCGCCATAATCCCAAGAGGACTAGCGGGCCTCACAGATACGCAGTATTTT. This gives the protein CSAIIPRGLAGLTDTQYF.

This clonotype was detected ten times or more. The J gene is TRBJ1-1, the V gene TRBV6-2 or TRBV6-3; 10 bases map to TRBD1. Germline CDR1 and CDR2: MNHEY and SVGEGT. The CDR3 spans 16 residues. Unmatched junction bases numbered 12, after V lost 6 bases and J lost 5 bases. CDR3 nucleotide sequence: TGTGCCAGCAGGCAACGAGAGGGACAGGGGCGTACTGAAGCTTTCTTT. It codes for CASRQREGQGRTEAFF.

This clonotype was counted a few times. The genes are TRBV20-1 and TRBJ2-1, with a tentative D call TRBD1 (6 bases). The germline CDR1 and CDR2 sequences are DFQATT and SNEGSKA (reference sequence). This CDR3 comprises 14 residues. Trimming shortened V by 0 bases and J by 6 bases, and 12 bases separated the two germline ends. CDR3 nucleotides: TGCAGTGCTAGAGATCGTTGGACAGCCAATGAGCAGTTCTTC. Residues: CSARDRWTANEQFF.

The genes are TRBV4-3 and TRBJ2-1; D remains ambiguous. Per germline, CDR1 LGHNA and CDR2 YSLEER. The V end lost 0 bases, the J end lost 6 bases, and 12 bases lay between the germline ends. The CDR3 has 15 residues. The CDR3 nucleotides read TGCGCCAGCAGCCAAGATCCTAGAGGCGGCAATGAGCAGTTCTTC. Protein sequence: CASSQDPRGGNEQFF.

This clonotype appeared a few times. The J gene is TRBJ2-3, the V gene TRBV7-9, with a tentative D call TRBD2 (6 bases). The CDR3 is 15 residues long. Germline V gives CDR1 SEHNR, CDR2 FQNEAQ (reference sequence). V was trimmed by 6 bases and J by 0 bases, leaving 13 bases between them. The CDR3 is CASRHRSGSTDTQYF. In DNA form, the CDR3 reads TGTGCCAGCAGACACCGTAGCGGTAGCACAGATACGCAGTATTTT.

This clonotype turned up a few times. This rearrangement joins TRBV18 to TRBJ2-2, with D perhaps TRBD2 (6 bases). Per germline, CDR1 KGHSH and CDR2 LQKENI. The CDR3 is made up of 18 amino acids. The V and J ends lost 7 bases and 4 bases respectively, with 25 bases between them. This CDR3 reads CASLNRRAQGGSTGELFF. The CDR3 DNA sequence: TGTGCCAGCTTGAACCGGAGGGCCCAGGGCGGTAGCACCGGGGAGCTGTTTTTT.

This clonotype occurred many times. This chain connects TRBV11-1 to TRBJ2-1; D is unclear. This CDR3 has 15 amino acids. The germline gives CDR1 SGHAT, CDR2 FQDESV (reference sequence). V shed 5 bases and J shed 0 bases, with 11 bases lying between them. Written as DNA, the CDR3 is TGTGCCAGCAGCAAACAACAGAGCTCCTACAATGAGCAGTTCTTC. Its translation is CASSKQQSSYNEQFF.

This clonotype has only a few counts. The V gene is TRBV7-3, the J gene TRBJ2-5; D unresolved. The V and J ends lost 1 base and 5 bases respectively, with 17 bases between them. CDR1 is SGHTA, CDR2 FQGTGA, per germline. The CDR3 contains 16 residues. The CDR3 region is CASSLSGGLGLETQYF. CDR3 DNA: TGTGCCAGCAGCTTAAGCGGTGGCTTAGGTTTGGAGACCCAGTACTTC.

Only a few counts were recorded for this clonotype. The V call is TRBV12-3 or TRBV12-4, the J call TRBJ1-5, with TRBD1 identical over 10 bases. The CDR3 loop spans 15 amino acids. Unmatched junction bases numbered 3, after V lost 7 bases and J lost 0 bases. CDR3 DNA: TGTGCCAGCATCCGGACAGGGGGTAGCAATCAGCCCCAGCATTTT. This codes for CASIRTGGSNQPQHF.